This note documents a single T cell receptor (beta chain) sequence. Mismatch with germline at one junction end may stem from a read error. Germline values: CDR1 SGHDN, CDR2 FVKESK. This CDR3 comprises 14 residues. The data were obtained in a study of cytomegalovirus exposure and HLA in healthy donors. PCR used 60 Vbeta primers and 13 Jbeta primers. Profiling relied on immunoSEQ multiplex PCR, and the TCRdb table lists in-frame clones only, not all of them. Its listing shows about 43,000 clones. This TCR came from a woman in her 30s in good health and CMV-seronegative. Material for sequencing was PBMCs. V and J are TRBV14 and TRBJ1-2; 7 bases are a match to TRBD1. DNA for the CDR3: TGTGCCAGCAGCGAAGACAGGGTTCGCTATGGCTACACCTTC. This gives the protein CASSEDRVRYGYTF.